This TCR beta chain comes out of a study of blood T cell repertoires in COVID-19. Study-wide context: Donors in the United States, Italy and Spain gave samples during acute or convalescent COVID-19. Sources were T cells, B-cell-depleted T cells, or PBMCs; the material itself was cDNA or gDNA.

Followed over time, Seattle patients had been enrolled while infection was active. The germline V gene encodes CDR1 LNHNV and CDR2 YYDKDF (reference sequence). Trimming took 3 bases from V and 1 from J; bases not matched to a gene: 6. The CDR3 is 16 residues long. Per the study methods: Quantification of nucleated cells was approximated via reference gene primer amplification. Repertoires were generated with immunoSEQ multiplex PCR, while TCRdb's copy carries only in-frame clones and drops some. The V and J calls and clone size were taken over from that table, and D and trimming were inferred from the DNA. Of about 140,000 clones listed, roughly 84% are singletons.

The gene calls are TRBV15 and TRBJ2-5; 9 bases align to TRBD1. The receptor's source is a man younger than 45 with COVID-19, enrolled during active disease. The specimen was peripheral blood. The CDR3 loop is CATSRARDRAQETQYF. CDR3 coding DNA: TGTGCCACCAGCAGGGCTCGGGACAGGGCCCAAGAGACCCAGTACTTC.